This TCR beta chain originates from a study of blood T cell repertoires in COVID-19. Authors' processing steps: How many nucleated cells were present was estimated from reference gene primer amplification. Assay used: immunoSEQ multiplex PCR; TCRdb lists only in-frame clones, some missing. V and J calls and clone size follow that table, whereas D and trimming were derived from the DNA. Of about 190,000 clones listed, approximately 84% were seen once; the top ten hold roughly 3.2%. Participants were aged about 18 to 100 years, lived in 20 to 30 US areas, and enrolled virtually. Cohort 3 donors were reported recovered after two negative PCRs, clearance, or symptom resolution. Trimming shortened V by 5 bases and J by 4 bases, and 14 bases separated the two germline ends. Per germline, CDR1 SGHTA and CDR2 FQGTGA. The CDR3 runs 14 residues.

This clonotype was sampled from a woman aged 25-40 years who had recovered from COVID-19. The V gene is TRBV7-3, the J gene TRBJ1-1, with D maybe TRBD1 (6 bases). The sample taken for sequencing was PBMCs or T cells enriched from blood (not recorded which). The CDR3 is CASSQNRVSTEAFF. The CDR3 nucleotides are TGTGCCAGCAGCCAGAACAGGGTGAGCACTGAAGCTTTCTTT. The complete variable domain, with remaining parts taken from reference TRBV7-3 and TRBJ1-1, reads GAGVSQTPSNKVTEKGKYVELRCDPISGHTALYWYRQSLGQGPEFLIYFQGTGAADDSGLPNDRFFAVRPEGSVSTLKIQRTERGDSAVYLCASSQNRVSTEAFFGQGTRLTVV.